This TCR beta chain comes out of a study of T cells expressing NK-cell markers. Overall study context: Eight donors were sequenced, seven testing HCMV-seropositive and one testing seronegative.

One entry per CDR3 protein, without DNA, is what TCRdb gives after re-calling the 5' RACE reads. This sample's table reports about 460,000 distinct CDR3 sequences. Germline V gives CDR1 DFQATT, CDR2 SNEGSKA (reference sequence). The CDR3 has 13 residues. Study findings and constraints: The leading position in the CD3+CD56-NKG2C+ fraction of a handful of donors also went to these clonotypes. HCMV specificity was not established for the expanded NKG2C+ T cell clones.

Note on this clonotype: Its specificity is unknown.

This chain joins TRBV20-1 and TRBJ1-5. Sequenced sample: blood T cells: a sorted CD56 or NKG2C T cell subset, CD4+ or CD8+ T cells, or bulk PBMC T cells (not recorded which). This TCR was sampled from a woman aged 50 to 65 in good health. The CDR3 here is CSAIRGSNQPQHF.